This T cell receptor beta chain came from a study of CD8 T cells in Susac syndrome. After extraction with the RNeasy kit, roughly 0.45 to 1 ug of the RNA was reverse transcribed using random hexamers. MiXCR, run by TCRdb on the immunoSEQ multiplex PCR reads, gives a single entry per CDR3 protein. The data hold over 70,000 distinct CDR3 sequences, with 95% to 97% observed a single time. This CDR3 is 14 amino acids long. V was cut by 2 bases and J by 2 bases, with 10 bases left in between. This clonotype was sampled from a human donor with Susac syndrome. The V gene is TRBV23-1, the J gene TRBJ2-7, with a weak D call TRBD1 (5 bases). TRBV23-1 is identified as an open reading frame with a role that is uncertain. Sequencing used CD8+ T cells from PBMCs. As DNA, the CDR3 is TGCGCCAGCAGTCAACGGACATTAGCCTACGAGCAGTACTTC. Its protein is CASSQRTLAYEQYF.